The sequence of this T cell receptor beta chain was determined in a study of blood T cell repertoires in COVID-19. Here immunoSEQ multiplex PCR was the method, and the copy in TCRdb shows in-frame clones only, minus some. The sample contains some 80,000 clones, more than 65% of which appear only once. CDR1 is LNHDA, CDR2 SQIVND, per germline (reference sequence). The CDR3 length is 13 residues. The V end was cut by 2 bases, the J end by 8 bases, with 10 bases between. The specimen sequenced was peripheral blood. The chain has TRBV19 and TRBJ2-1; a possible D gene is TRBD1 (6 bases). The receptor was derived from a woman older than 75 with active or convalescent COVID-19. CDR3 residues: CASSIMRGYEQFF. The CDR3 bases are TGTGCCAGTAGTATAATGAGGGGGTATGAGCAGTTCTTC.